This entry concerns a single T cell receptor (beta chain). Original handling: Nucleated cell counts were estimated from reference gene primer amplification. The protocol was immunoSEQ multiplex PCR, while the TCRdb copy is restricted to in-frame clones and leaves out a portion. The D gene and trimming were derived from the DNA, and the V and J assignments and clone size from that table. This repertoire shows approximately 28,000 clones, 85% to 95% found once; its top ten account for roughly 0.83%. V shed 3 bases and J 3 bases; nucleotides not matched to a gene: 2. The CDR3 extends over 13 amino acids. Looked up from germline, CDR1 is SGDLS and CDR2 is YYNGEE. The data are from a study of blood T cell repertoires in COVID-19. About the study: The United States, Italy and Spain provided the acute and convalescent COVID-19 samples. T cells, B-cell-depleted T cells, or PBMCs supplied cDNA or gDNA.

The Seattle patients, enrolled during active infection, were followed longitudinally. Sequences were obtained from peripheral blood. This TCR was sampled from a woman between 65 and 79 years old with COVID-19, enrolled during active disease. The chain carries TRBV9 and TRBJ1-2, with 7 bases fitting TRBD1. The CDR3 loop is CASSADRDYGYTF. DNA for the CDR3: TGTGCCAGCAGCGCTGACAGGGACTATGGCTACACCTTC.